This T cell receptor beta chain was found in a study of T cells in Graves' hyperthyroidism and ophthalmopathy (dated by TCRdb to between 2018 and 2020). For the wider study: To identify TCR V-J signatures that set the groups apart, the researchers used a discovery cohort of 100 patients, made up of 40 to 45 with Graves' ophthalmopathy and some 55 with stable Graves' hyperthyroidism. Whether ophthalmopathy could be predicted prospectively was tested in an independent validation cohort made up of 18 to 20 hyperthyroidism patients plus 17 patients who later progressed to ophthalmopathy. For training and testing, the 100 or so patients in the discovery cohort were randomly divided in a 7:3 ratio. Thyroid tissue and blood T-cell repertoires from about six Graves' hyperthyroidism patients were also compared in the study. Once sampling was done, hyperthyroidism patients were given methimazole at a starting dose of 30 mg daily, whereas ophthalmopathy patients were given high-dose intravenous methylprednisolone. TCR Vbeta CDR3 sequencing of approximately 140 peripheral blood samples (roughly 43 ophthalmopathy, roughly 74 hyperthyroidism and around 17 progressor patients) is reported in the paper. Paper-wide results and their limitations: In validation, the model predicted progression to ophthalmopathy with just under 71% sensitivity and 72% to 85% specificity, a median of 6.5 months before onset. No statistical method was used to set the sample size in advance, and investigators knew the group allocation. Most expanded thyroid clonotypes (frequency above 0.001) were also detected in blood, a finding suggesting that blood repertoires may reflect thyroid immune responses. A model built on a 13 V-J signature distinguished ophthalmopathy from stable hyperthyroidism, reaching over 85% sensitivity and about 81% specificity in cross-validation and 80%/75% in testing.

A patient counted as having stable Graves' hyperthyroidism if no progression to ophthalmopathy occurred over 18 months of follow-up. The hyperthyroidism patients were between 18 and 65 years old and newly diagnosed, with a disease duration of less than 2 months. Patients with uncontrolled infections, other autoimmune diseases, pregnancy or lactation were excluded. Diagnoses were established on the basis of clinical symptoms, serum thyroxine and TRAb, thyroid ultrasound, and orbital computed tomography. Trizol reagent was used to extract total RNA, and RNA quality was then checked on an Agilent 2100 Bioanalyzer. TCR beta CDR3 regions were amplified from RNA transcripts. For the first round of RT-PCR on the TCR CDR3, the HTBI primer set was used together with the Qiagen OneStep RT-PCR kit. Libraries were constructed in a second round of multiplex PCR, after which size selection and purification were performed. Libraries were sequenced paired-end with 100 bp reads on an Illumina HiSeq2000. The study's processing was this. SOAPnuke was used to process the raw data, throwing out any read that contained adapters or uncalled bases, had a mean Phred below 15, or lacked an exact constant-primer or identifier match. High-quality paired reads were merged with COPE v1.2.5, and unique nucleotide sequences were defined as clonotypes. MiTCR v1.1 was used to align the clonotypes against IMGT TRBV, TRBD and TRBJ reference segments. The analysis included only V-J combinations with a frequency above 0.0001, which together covered around 99% of the repertoires. The TCS score was defined as the ratio of F50 (clonal expansion) to E x V (chaos), calculated using BLOSUM62-based TCRdist between CDR3 peptides within each V-J. Welch's t-statistics and random forest reduced fewer than 550 V-J features to roughly 13, which were used in a naive Bayes classifier (R e1071). The Morisita-Horn index was used to measure how similar the thyroid and blood repertoires were. The raw public reads went through TCRdb reprocessing: fastp at Q25, MiXCR clone calling, in-frame beta chains kept. Each record represents a unique CDR3 protein, reported with the most common genes and DNA among its rows. TCRdb assigned the V and J calls; the authors' analysis was not used. The sample yields about 540,000 distinct CDR3 sequences; around 45% were counted once. The ten largest clones capture roughly 8.2% of the sample.

To note about this clonotype: This receptor's antigen is unknown. The CDR3 does not close with the conserved phenylalanine or tryptophan, likely indicating a read error.

Material: peripheral blood or thyroid tissue (not recorded which). The source of this sequence is a woman between 18 and 29 years old with Graves' hyperthyroidism.

Here is the DNA: TGTGCCAGCAGTTTTGGGCGGGAAGCCCCCCATTACGAGCAGTACCTC. It codes for CASSFGREAPHYEQYL. The V and J genes are TRBV6-2 or TRBV6-3 and TRBJ2-7; the D segment could be TRBD2, given 6 matching bases. Relative to germline, V is 4 bases shorter and J is 4 bases shorter, with 20 bases between their ends. Based on the germline V gene, the CDR1 and CDR2 sequences are MNHEY and SVGEGT. The CDR3 sequence runs 16 residues, both termini included. Only CDR3 DNA remains: 48 bases, in frame from the first base.